This entry lists 32 T cell receptor beta chains sequenced from one sample in a study of CD8+ T cells in alopecia areata. It was cDNA, reverse transcribed from extracted RNA, that served as the sequencing template. Using immunoSEQ multiplex PCR, the repertoire was profiled, and TCRdb retains in-frame clones only, with some absent. This sample has around 300,000 clones, with roughly 60% found just once. The treatment denotes: oral pan-JAK inhibitor, 5-10 mg twice daily. The source was CD4+ T cells sorted from blood, collected at week 52, from a patient treated with tofacitinib. These receptor sequences come from a human donor with alopecia areata.

This clone appeared a single time. The rearrangement joins TRBV27 to TRBJ1-6; TRBD1 is a possible D gene (6 bases). The ends were cut back, 1 base at V and 8 bases at J, with 12 bases in the middle. This CDR3 is 15 amino acids long. Germline V gene lookup returns CDR1 MNHEY and CDR2 SMNVEV (reference sequence). CDR3 loop: CASSLYQGPDSPLHF. In DNA, the CDR3 is TGTGCCAGCAGTTTATATCAGGGGCCGGATTCACCCCTCCACTTT.

The chain combines TRBV15 with TRBJ1-1; TRBD1 aligns across 7 bases. Trimming cost V 1 base and J 1 base; bases outside gene matches: 6. CDR1 is LNHNV, CDR2 YYDKDF, per germline (reference sequence). This CDR3 is 16 amino acids long. The CDR3 coding sequence is TGTGCCACCAGCAGAGTTACAGGGGCGGGGAACACTGAAGCTTTCTTT. Translation gives CATSRVTGAGNTEAFF. Full variable domain (remainder filled in from reference TRBV15 and TRBJ1-1): DAMVIQNPRYQVTQFGKPVTLSCSQTLNHNVMYWYQQKSSQAPKLLFHYYDKDFNNEADTPDNFQSRRPNTSFCFLDIRSPGLGDTAMYLCATSRVTGAGNTEAFFGQGTRLTVV.

The rearrangement joins TRBV4-1 to TRBJ1-1; 10 bases match TRBD1. Germline lookup yields CDR1 MGHRA and CDR2 YSYEKL. This CDR3 has 14 amino acids. J was trimmed by 4 bases and V by 2 bases; bases with no gene match: 1. This chain's CDR3 is CASSQRQGATEAFF. CDR3 DNA: TGCGCCAGCAGCCAAAGACAGGGGGCCACTGAAGCTTTCTTT.

This clone was detected once. The J gene is TRBJ2-2, the V gene TRBV5-6; D might be TRBD2 (6 bases). Germline lookup yields CDR1 SGHDT and CDR2 YYEEEE. The CDR3 covers 15 residues. V was cut by 3 bases and J by 0 bases, with 9 bases left in between. CDR3 nucleotide sequence: TGTGCCAGCAGCTGGGGGACTGCGAACACCGGGGAGCTGTTTTTT. As protein: CASSWGTANTGELFF.

V and J are TRBV6-5 and TRBJ1-6; D gene uncertain. The CDR3 is 13 residues long. The ends were cut back, 4 bases at V and 7 bases at J, with 8 bases in the middle. Germline V CDR1 and CDR2: MNHEY, SVGAGI. The CDR3 coding sequence is TGTGCCAGCAGTTTGTCGCAGAATTCACCCCTCCACTTT. The encoded protein is CASSLSQNSPLHF.

The chain recombines TRBV2 with TRBJ2-7; no firm D call. CDR3 length: 12 amino acids. The V and J ends lost 7 bases and 2 bases respectively, with 9 bases between them. Germline CDR1 reads SNHLY; CDR2 reads FYNNEI. The CDR3 coding sequence is TGTGCCAGCACTTGGGATACCTACGAGCAGTACTTC. Protein product: CASTWDTYEQYF.

The chain combines TRBV4-2 with TRBJ1-1; unclear D gene. Trimming stripped 1 base from V and 5 bases from J, with 11 bases between. In germline, CDR1 is LGHNA, CDR2 YNFKEQ. CDR3 size: 14 residues. CDR3 in DNA: TGTGCCAGCAGCCAAGCGGGCCAGGAGACTGAAGCTTTCTTT. It yields the protein CASSQAGQETEAFF.

In this sample, this clone turned up a few times. This sequence joins TRBV11-1 and TRBJ2-1; 8 nucleotides match TRBD1. J lost 5 bases, V lost 0 bases, and 3 bases had no gene match. In germline, CDR1 is SGHAT, CDR2 FQDESV (reference sequence). The CDR3 is 15 residues long. This CDR3 is CASSLAWGQDNEQFF. DNA for the CDR3: TGTGCCAGCAGCTTAGCCTGGGGACAGGACAATGAGCAGTTCTTC. Variable domain in full (rest from reference TRBV11-1 and TRBJ2-1): EAEVAQSPRYKITEKSQAVAFWCDPISGHATLYWYRQILGQGPELLVQFQDESVVDDSQLPKDRFSAERLKGVDSTLKIQPAELGDSAMYLCASSLAWGQDNEQFFGPGTRLTVL.

The chain recombines TRBV15 with TRBJ2-4; perhaps TRBD1 as D (5 bases). Deletions cut 1 base from V and 7 bases from J, with 11 bases between. The CDR3 covers 14 residues. Germline V gene lookup returns CDR1 LNHNV and CDR2 YYDKDF (reference sequence). The CDR3 spells CATSRVQGWNIQYF. CDR3 in DNA: TGTGCCACCAGCAGAGTTCAGGGTTGGAACATTCAGTACTTC.

The V gene is TRBV27, the J gene TRBJ2-2, with TRBD1 matching 9 bases. The germline gives CDR1 MNHEY, CDR2 SMNVEV (reference sequence). The CDR3 covers 16 residues. The V and J ends lost 6 bases and 5 bases, in that order; junction bases with no gene match: 10. CDR3 in amino acids: CASRQDRGPRTGELFF. CDR3 nucleotides: TGTGCCAGCAGACAGGACAGGGGCCCCAGGACCGGGGAGCTGTTTTTT.

Only a few counts were recorded for this clone. V is TRBV29-1 and J is TRBJ2-5; 8 positions agree with TRBD1. CDR1 and CDR2 from the germline V gene are SQVTM and ANQGSEA. With 3 bases clipped from V and 9 bases from J, the junction kept 9 bases outside the gene matches. The CDR3 consists of 13 residues. The CDR3 bases are TGCAGCGTTGACTGGACGTCACAGGGGGCCCAGTACTTC. This codes for CSVDWTSQGAQYF. Supplemented by reference TRBV29-1 and TRBJ2-5, the full variable domain reads SAVISQKPSRDICQRGTSLTIQCQVDSQVTMMFWYRQQPGQSLTLIATANQGSEATYESGFVIDKFPISRPNLTFSTLTVSNMSPEDSSIYLCSVDWTSQGAQYFGPGTRLLVL.

The V gene is TRBV7-2, the J gene TRBJ2-5; TRBD2 agrees at 9 bases. The germline CDR1 and CDR2 sequences are SGHTA and FQGNSA. V shed 0 bases, J shed 2 bases, and the junction held 4 bases outside the gene matches. The CDR3 sequence is 16 residues long. CDR3 region: CASSLASGGSQETQYF. CDR3 in DNA: TGTGCCAGCAGCTTAGCTAGCGGGGGATCACAAGAGACCCAGTACTTC.

This chain connects TRBV27 to TRBJ2-3; D is ambiguous. The length of the CDR3 is 13 residues. With 3 bases removed from V and 1 base from J, the gap between germline ends came to 5 bases. The germline V gene encodes CDR1 MNHEY and CDR2 SMNVEV (reference sequence). CDR3 sequence reads: CASSFRGTDTQYF. The CDR3 DNA reads as TGTGCCAGCAGTTTTAGGGGCACAGATACGCAGTATTTT.

This clone turned up a few times. The chain employs TRBV29-1 and TRBJ1-1; the match to TRBD1 covers 7 bases. V shed 7 bases and J 0 bases; nucleotides not matched to a gene: 8. CDR1 is SQVTM and CDR2 is ANQGSEA in the germline V gene. CDR3 size: 14 residues. Here the CDR3 reads CSARTGLMNTEAFF. The CDR3 nucleotides read TGCAGCGCCCGGACAGGACTTATGAACACTGAAGCTTTCTTT.

This clone appeared a few times. The CDR3 is CSVDQGPDGYTF. The DNA of the CDR3 is TGCAGCGTTGATCAGGGCCCAGATGGCTACACCTTC. The chain has TRBV29-1 and TRBJ1-2; TRBD1 might be the D (5 bases). The CDR3 extends over 12 amino acids. Germline V gene data show CDR1 as SQVTM and CDR2 as ANQGSEA. Trimming removed 3 bases at V and 6 bases at J, with 11 bases between.

The rearrangement links TRBV30 to TRBJ1-6; D gene ambiguous. The V gene's germline CDR1 is GTSNPN and CDR2 SVGIG (reference sequence). The V end was cut by 3 bases, the J end by 7 bases, with 10 bases between. The CDR3 is made up of 13 amino acids. The CDR3: CAWSSSGNSPLHF. DNA for the CDR3: TGTGCCTGGAGCTCGTCCGGGAATTCACCCCTCCACTTT. Full variable domain (rest looked up from reference TRBV30 and TRBJ1-6): SQTIHQWPATLVQPVGSPLSLECTVEGTSNPNLYWYRQAAGRGLQLLFYSVGIGQISSEVPQNLSASRPQDRQFILSSKKLLLSDSGFYLCAWSSSGNSPLHFGNGTRLTVT.

In its sample, this clone was seen once. This chain uses TRBV9 with TRBJ1-6; a possible D gene is TRBD1 (6 bases). The length of the CDR3 is 15 residues. Trimming removed 4 bases at V and 5 bases at J, with 13 bases between. CDR1 and CDR2 from the germline V gene are SGDLS and YYNGEE. CDR3 nucleotide sequence: TGTGCCAGCAGCCGAGGGGGTCAGGATAATTCACCCCTCCACTTT. It codes for CASSRGGQDNSPLHF.

On this clone: This specimen includes other DNA sequences encoding the same CDR3. The chain has TRBV5-1 and TRBJ2-7; D is unclear. Trimming cost V 0 bases and J 2 bases, with 9 bases left between them. Germline V lookup: CDR1 SGHRS, CDR2 YFSETQ. The CDR3 runs to 14 residues. The CDR3 loop is CASSLGGATYEQYF. As DNA, the CDR3 is TGCGCCAGCAGCTTGGGTGGCGCCACCTACGAGCAGTACTTC.

To note about this clone: Since the CDR3 does not end with the conserved phenylalanine or tryptophan, this likely comes from a read error. No DNA is shown, since the ends of the CDR3 on it are uncertain; the CDR3 is the one TCRdb lists. The V call is TRBV30, the J call TRBJ1-2; TRBD1 is the table's D call, not checked against the DNA. Germline CDR1 and CDR2: GTSNPN and SVGIG (reference sequence). The CDR3 spans 10 residues, counting both ends. CDR3 region: CAWSVRGQQA.

The chain joins TRBV9 to TRBJ1-1; 8 nucleotides align to TRBD1. From germline, CDR1 is SGDLS and CDR2 YYNGEE. V dropped 5 bases and J dropped 3; count of bases not matched to a gene: 6. The CDR3 spans 14 residues. The CDR3 DNA reads TGTGCCAGCAGAGAGGACAGGGTAGACACTGAAGCTTTCTTT. This codes for CASREDRVDTEAFF.

This clone was counted only a few times. CDR3 sequence (DNA): TGTGCCAGCAGCCCTCAGGGAGGGCCCGGCACTGAAGCTTTCTTT. Translated, it gives CASSPQGGPGTEAFF. V is TRBV7-9 and J is TRBJ1-1; tentatively, D is TRBD1 (5 bases). The CDR3 loop spans 15 amino acids. Germline V gene data show CDR1 as SEHNR and CDR2 as FQNEAQ (reference sequence). V was cut by 5 bases and J by 4 bases, with 17 bases left in between.

This clone was seen a handful of times. This chain links TRBV9 with TRBJ2-2, with D possibly matching TRBD2 (5 bases). The CDR3 consists of 15 residues. V lost 4 bases and J 4 bases, leaving 14 bases between the germline ends. From germline, CDR1 is SGDLS and CDR2 YYNGEE. CDR3: CASSPQPSITGELFF. The CDR3 DNA reads TGTGCCAGCAGCCCCCAGCCTAGCATCACCGGGGAGCTGTTTTTT.

The CDR3 nucleotides are TGTGCCAGCAGAGTAGGGGTCAGCACTGAAGCTTTCTTT. It translates to CASRVGVSTEAFF. This rearrangement joins TRBV7-2 to TRBJ1-1; maybe TRBD1 (5 bases). The V end lost 6 bases, the J end lost 4 bases, and 12 bases lay between the germline ends. CDR1 and CDR2 from the germline V gene are SGHTA and FQGNSA. The CDR3 runs to 13 residues.

The rearrangement links TRBV30 to TRBJ1-5; D is possibly TRBD1 (5 bases). The germline V and J ends were trimmed by 3 bases and 3 bases, with 15 bases remaining between them. Per germline, CDR1 GTSNPN and CDR2 SVGIG (reference sequence). This CDR3 region has 15 residues. The CDR3 is CAWRRGGLFNQPQHF. For the CDR3, the DNA is TGTGCCTGGAGGAGGGGTGGTCTTTTCAATCAGCCCCAGCATTTT.

The chain combines TRBV30 with TRBJ1-2, with D unresolved. CDR1 is GTSNPN and CDR2 is SVGIG in the germline V gene (reference sequence). The ends were cut back, 5 bases at V and 8 bases at J, with 12 bases in the middle. This CDR3 spans 11 amino acids. DNA of the CDR3: TGTGCCTGGGGCAGTCTCGGGGGCTACACCTTC. Protein: CAWGSLGGYTF.

The chain has TRBV7-8 and TRBJ2-7; 8 bases agree with TRBD1. V shed 8 bases and J 3 bases; nucleotides not matched to a gene: 12. The CDR3 sequence is 15 residues long. Germline assignment: CDR1 SGHVS and CDR2 FQNEAQ. The CDR3 loop is CASSSSGTGLYEQYF. DNA for the CDR3: TGTGCCAGCTCTTCCTCCGGGACAGGCCTCTACGAGCAGTACTTC.

The rearrangement links TRBV30 to TRBJ1-3; D unclear. CDR1 and CDR2 (germline): GTSNPN, SVGIG (reference sequence). The CDR3 spans 15 residues. V lost 0 bases to trimming and J lost 3 bases, with 12 bases between them. The CDR3 coding sequence is TGTGCCTGGAGTGTTACGGGTAATATTGGAAACACCATATATTTT. It translates to CAWSVTGNIGNTIYF. Looking up the rest from reference TRBV30 and TRBJ1-3 gives the full variable domain: SQTIHQWPATLVQPVGSPLSLECTVEGTSNPNLYWYRQAAGRGLQLLFYSVGIGQISSEVPQNLSASRPQDRQFILSSKKLLLSDSGFYLCAWSVTGNIGNTIYFGEGSWLTVV.

The J gene is TRBJ2-3, the V gene TRBV25-1; D is unclear. The germline CDR1 and CDR2 sequences are MGHDK and SYGVNS. V dropped 5 bases and J dropped 2 bases, with 5 bases sitting between them. CDR3 length equals 12 residues. The CDR3 reads CASSTNTDTQYF. Here the CDR3 DNA reads TGTGCCAGCAGTACTAACACAGATACGCAGTATTTT.

This clone has only one observation. The chain couples TRBV25-1 to TRBJ1-1; D gene uncertain. Germline CDR1 is MGHDK and CDR2 is SYGVNS. CDR3 length: 10 amino acids. The germline V and J ends were trimmed by 6 bases and 5 bases, with 4 bases remaining between them. The CDR3 DNA sequence: TGTGCCAGCAGGACAACTGAAGCTTTCTTT. Amino acid sequence: CASRTTEAFF.

This clone has only a few counts. The genes are TRBV30 and TRBJ2-5, with a possible D match to TRBD1 (6 bases). Germline V gene data show CDR1 as GTSNPN and CDR2 as SVGIG (reference sequence). The V gene lost 4 bases and the J gene lost 7 bases, with 13 bases spanning the gap. This CDR3 region has 12 residues. CDR3 sequence: CAWTQGFRTQYF. DNA of the CDR3: TGTGCCTGGACACAGGGATTTCGGACCCAGTACTTC.

The chain couples TRBV5-4 to TRBJ2-6, with unresolved D. Trimming took 2 bases from V and 1 from J, leaving 13 bases between them. The CDR3 contains 17 residues. In germline, CDR1 is SGHNT, CDR2 YYREEE (reference sequence). CDR3 DNA: TGTGCCAGCAGCTTCGGCAGCCCCAGGTCTGGGGCCAACGTCCTGACTTTC. Amino acid sequence: CASSFGSPRSGANVLTF.

A few counts support this clone. The gene calls are TRBV30 and TRBJ2-5; no clear D gene. The germline CDR1 and CDR2 sequences are GTSNPN and SVGIG (reference sequence). The V end was cut by 3 bases, the J end by 5 bases, with 13 bases between. The CDR3 loop spans 13 amino acids. The CDR3 nucleotides are TGTGCCTGGAGCCTTCTAGTGATGGAGACCCAGTACTTC. Translated, it gives CAWSLLVMETQYF.